This TCR beta chain appears in the sequencing data of a study of OX40 agonist ivuxolimab in advanced cancers. Study information: The dose of intravenous ivuxolimab that patients received every 2 weeks ranged from 0.01 to 10 mg/kg. Overall study findings and caveats: At 0.1 to 3.0 mg/kg, clonal expansion of CD4+ and CD8+ blood T cells had occurred by week 6.

The CDR3 is made up of 14 amino acids. Germline values: CDR1 LNHDA, CDR2 SQIVND (reference sequence). Trimming left V 3 bases short and J 4 bases short, with 9 bases between. A note on this clone: Its antigen is still unknown.

Measured with immunoSEQ multiplex PCR; TCRdb has only the in-frame clones, and not every one. The sample lists 15,000 to 20,000 clones, 92% occurring once. The sequence derives from an adult with an advanced solid tumor such as melanoma, head and neck, liver or kidney cancer. This chain uses TRBV19 with TRBJ2-2, with D possibly TRBD2 on 6 matching bases. The source was CD4+ or CD8+ T cells sorted from blood, collected in a trial of the OX40 agonist ivuxolimab. The CDR3 nucleotides read TGTGCCAGTAGTATTTGGGGGGTCACCGGGGAGCTGTTTTTT. It specifies CASSIWGVTGELFF.